These 2 T cell receptor beta chains share one sample of origin, sequenced in a study of Ad26.COV2.S vaccination and SARS-CoV-2 variants. Sequencing used immunoSEQ multiplex PCR; TCRdb keeps in-frame clones, though not all of them. The sample has around 370,000 clones, about 91% seen once; the top ten hold 3% to 4%. Sequencing used peripheral blood, obtained after recovery from COVID-19. The receptors here all came from a human donor who had recovered from COVID-19.

The rearrangement links TRBV6-2 or TRBV6-3 to TRBJ1-2; TRBD1 might be the D (5 bases). V was trimmed by 5 bases and J by 6 bases, leaving 16 bases between them. Germline V lookup: CDR1 MNHEY, CDR2 SVGEGT. The CDR3 has 14 amino acids. The DNA of the CDR3 is TGTGCCAGCAGTCGGGACGGGTTAATACATGGCTACACCTTC. Amino acid sequence: CASSRDGLIHGYTF.

The J gene is TRBJ2-4, the V gene TRBV11-2, with 7 nucleotides matching TRBD1. The V segment lost 4 bases and the J segment 4 bases; nucleotides outside the gene matches: 16. CDR1 is SGHAT and CDR2 is FQNNGV in the germline V gene. The CDR3 runs to 18 residues. CDR3 loop: CASSYLRVLTGQKNIQYF. The CDR3 nucleotides read TGTGCCAGCAGCTACCTCAGAGTACTAACGGGACAGAAAAACATTCAGTACTTC.